A selection of T cell receptor beta chains follows, all from one sample in a study of cytomegalovirus exposure and HLA in healthy donors. Sequencing was performed with immunoSEQ multiplex PCR; in TCRdb, only in-frame clones are kept and a portion is missing. The data hold 130,000 to 150,000 clones, with around nine tenths observed a single time. The sequenced material came from PBMCs. These TCRs come from a woman aged 18-29 years in good health and CMV-seropositive. CDR3s include the opening cysteine and the closing phenylalanine or tryptophan. D genes are given only for firm matches. Clone size, where shown, is once, few, many, or a class for clones that have expanded.

>TRBJ1-5|.|TRBV30|TRBD1
CACTSDREIQPQHF
TGTGCCTGTACTTCGGACAGGGAGATTCAGCCCCAGCATTTT
>TRBJ2-1|few|TRBV6-4|TRBD2
CASSPRTSEVLVYEQFF
TGTGCCAGCAGTCCCCGGACTAGCGAGGTTCTAGTCTATGAGCAGTTCTTC
>TRBJ2-5|.|TRBV4-3|TRBD1
CASSQALGTGGSETQYF
TGCGCCAGCAGCCAAGCCCTGGGGACAGGGGGTAGCGAGACCCAGTACTTC
>TRBJ2-7|.|TRBV13|TRBD1
CASSLGTADYEQYF
TGTGCCAGCAGCCTCGGGACAGCGGACTACGAGCAGTACTTC
>TRBJ1-2|.|TRBV29-1|.
CSVEGGYYGYTF
TGCAGCGTTGAGGGGGGATACTATGGCTACACCTTC
>TRBJ2-1|.|TRBV28|.
CASSRPTRFYNEQFF
TGTGCCAGCAGCCGACCGACTAGATTCTACAATGAGCAGTTCTTC
>TRBJ2-5|.|TRBV6-5|TRBD1
CASRATGEETQYF
TGTGCCAGCAGGGCCACAGGGGAAGAGACCCAGTACTTC
>TRBJ2-1|once|TRBV20-1|.
CSVWTVNEQFF
TGCAGTGTCTGGACTGTAAATGAGCAGTTCTTC
>TRBJ2-5|.|TRBV6-1|.
CASSEAGETQYF
TGTGCCAGCAGTGAAGCGGGCGAGACCCAGTACTTC
>TRBJ2-7|once|TRBV5-8|TRBD1
CASSGDRGPTYEQYF
TGTGCCAGCAGCGGCGACAGGGGGCCGACCTACGAGCAGTACTTC
>TRBJ2-3|.|TRBV11-3|.
CASSLWGPDTQYF
TGTGCCAGCAGCTTATGGGGGCCAGATACGCAGTATTTT
>TRBJ2-2|.|TRBV7-9|TRBD2
CASSLGTSVGGELFF
TGTGCCAGCAGCTTAGGGACTAGCGTCGGCGGGGAGCTGTTTTTT
>TRBJ2-5|once|TRBV29-1|.
CSVEELARRETQYF
TGCAGCGTTGAAGAGTTGGCAAGGCGGGAGACCCAGTACTTC
>TRBJ1-1|.|TRBV28|TRBD1
CASSITGTANTEAFF
TGTGCCAGCAGTATCACCGGGACAGCGAACACTGAAGCTTTCTTT
>TRBJ2-7|.|TRBV11-2|.
CASSFAGAYEQYF
TGTGCCAGCAGCTTTGCAGGGGCCTACGAGCAGTACTTC
>TRBJ2-1|.|TRBV7-2|TRBD2
CASSPGTIHNEQFF
TGTGCCAGCAGTCCTGGGACTATCCACAATGAGCAGTTCTTC
>TRBJ2-7|.|TRBV6-5|.
CASSPGSGEQYF
TGTGCCAGCAGTCCGGGATCAGGAGAGCAGTACTTC
>TRBJ2-7|.|TRBV29-1|.
CSVEDAKDEQYF
TGCAGCGTTGAAGATGCTAAAGACGAGCAGTACTTC
>TRBJ1-1|.|TRBV18|TRBD1
CASSPRTGENTEAFF
TGTGCCAGCTCACCGAGAACAGGGGAGAACACTGAAGCTTTCTTT
>TRBJ2-2|.|TRBV11-2|TRBD2
CASSLGLAGVTGELFF
TGTGCCAGCAGCTTAGGGCTAGCGGGTGTGACCGGGGAGCTGTTTTTT
>TRBJ2-1|.|TRBV7-3|.
CASSLSGRNNEQFF
TGTGCCAGCAGCTTAAGTGGCCGAAACAATGAGCAGTTCTTC
>TRBJ1-2|once|TRBV9|.
CASSVGPRPNYGYTF
TGTGCCAGCAGCGTAGGGCCTCGCCCTAACTATGGCTACACCTTC
>TRBJ2-2|.|TRBV9|.
CASSVGLPTGELFF
TGTGCCAGCAGCGTAGGGCTCCCCACCGGGGAGCTGTTTTTT
>TRBJ1-1|.|TRBV13|TRBD1
CASSSVQGRNTEAFF
TGTGCCAGCAGCTCCGTACAGGGGAGGAACACTGAAGCTTTCTTT
>TRBJ2-2|.|TRBV5-1|.
CASSFGGNTGELFF
TGCGCCAGCAGCTTCGGCGGGAACACCGGGGAGCTGTTTTTT
>TRBJ1-2|.|TRBV5-1|TRBD1
CASSLGGQPDYGYTF
TGCGCCAGCAGCTTGGGGGGACAGCCGGACTATGGCTACACCTTC
>TRBJ2-7|.|TRBV2|TRBD2
CASRGGAGTSYEQYF
TGTGCCAGCAGGGGGGGAGCGGGAACCTCCTACGAGCAGTACTTC
>TRBJ2-5|.|TRBV2|TRBD1
CASSEETGTETQYF
TGTGCCAGCAGTGAAGAGACAGGGACAGAGACCCAGTACTTC
>TRBJ2-5|.|TRBV30|TRBD2
CAWSRLAPRETQYF
TGTGCCTGGAGCCGACTAGCGCCCAGGGAGACCCAGTACTTC
>TRBJ2-3|.|TRBV7-8|.
CASSLLESTDTQYF
TGTGCCAGCAGCCTCCTGGAGAGCACAGATACGCAGTATTTT
>TRBJ2-1|.|TRBV4-3|TRBD2
CASSQEFGTTYNEQFF
TGCGCCAGCAGCCAAGAGTTCGGGACTACCTACAATGAGCAGTTCTTC
>TRBJ2-3|.|TRBV10-1|.
CASSESRVDTQYF
TGCGCCAGCAGTGAGTCGCGAGTAGATACGCAGTATTTT
>TRBJ2-2|.|TRBV11-2|.
CASSHPGQNTGELFF
TGTGCCAGCAGCCACCCCGGACAGAACACCGGGGAGCTGTTTTTT
>TRBJ1-2|few|TRBV5-5|.
CASSLDREPYGYTF
TGTGCCAGCAGCCTGGACAGAGAACCCTATGGCTACACCTTC
>TRBJ2-7|.|TRBV27|TRBD2
CASSQLAGASYEQYF
TGTGCCAGCAGTCAACTAGCGGGAGCCTCCTACGAGCAGTACTTC
>TRBJ2-5|.|TRBV11-1|TRBD1
CASSSDRAPWETQYF
TGTGCCAGCAGCTCCGACAGGGCGCCGTGGGAGACCCAGTACTTC
>TRBJ1-3|.|TRBV19|.
CASMLGVGNTIYF
TGTGCCAGTATGCTGGGCGTTGGAAACACCATATATTTT
>TRBJ2-2|.|TRBV18|.
CASPHGRETNTGELFF
TGTGCCAGCCCACACGGGCGGGAAACGAACACCGGGGAGCTGTTTTTT
>TRBJ2-7|.|TRBV5-4|.
CASSETRNSYEQYF
TGTGCCAGCAGCGAGACTAGAAACTCCTACGAGCAGTACTTC
>TRBJ2-5|few|TRBV5-1|TRBD2
CASSLGLAGETQYF
TGCGCCAGCAGCTTGGGACTAGCGGGAGAGACCCAGTACTTC
>TRBJ2-3|once|TRBV9|TRBD2
CASSVVSGGQDTQYF
TGTGCCAGCAGCGTAGTCTCGGGAGGTCAAGATACGCAGTATTTT
>TRBJ1-1|.|TRBV7-9|.
CASSEAGAWNTEAFF
TGTGCCAGCAGCGAAGCGGGGGCTTGGAACACTGAAGCTTTCTTT